This T cell receptor beta chain derives from a study of T cell changes during pregnancy in multiple sclerosis (dated by TCRdb to about 2019). Study-level background: Changes in the T cell repertoire over the course of pregnancy were examined in this study in women with multiple sclerosis.

The library was prepared using the immunoSEQ multiplex PCR assay. The table comes from immuneACCESS by way of TCRdb, which keeps in-frame sequences with V and J called. Part of the clones is missing from these tables; in studies checked, under half for an unresolved V gene and the rest for unknown reasons. This sample comprises approximately 96,000 clones, roughly 94% of them detected only once. The biggest ten clones account for approximately 2.2% of the sample. Counted from cysteine to phenylalanine, this CDR3 has 14 amino acids. Here the CDR3 DNA is all that survives: 42 bases in frame from base 1. V trim: 6 bases; J trim: 7 bases; unmatched bases: 6. Taken from the germline V gene (reference sequence), the CDR1 and CDR2 loops are MNHNY and SVGAGI. About this clone itself: This receptor's antigen is unknown. No much larger clonotype is one base removed from it; base qualities were not supplied.

The sequence came from a female donor in good health, enrolled as a control in a pregnancy study. The sample in question was peripheral blood, obtained after pregnancy. Recombination joined TRBV6-6 with TRBJ1-6, and 7 junction bases match TRBD1. The bases are TGTGCCAGCAGGGCAGGGGGTGAGAATTCACCCCTCCACTTT. Its amino acids are CASRAGGENSPLHF.